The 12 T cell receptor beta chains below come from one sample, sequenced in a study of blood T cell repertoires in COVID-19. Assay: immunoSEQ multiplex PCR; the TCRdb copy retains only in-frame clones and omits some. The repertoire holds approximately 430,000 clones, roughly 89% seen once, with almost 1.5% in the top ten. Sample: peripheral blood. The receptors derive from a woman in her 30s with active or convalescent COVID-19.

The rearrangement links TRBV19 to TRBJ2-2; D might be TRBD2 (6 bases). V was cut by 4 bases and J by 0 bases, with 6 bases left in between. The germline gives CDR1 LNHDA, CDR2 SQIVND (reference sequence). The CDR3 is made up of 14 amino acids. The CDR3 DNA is TGTGCCAGTAGTAGCGGGACGAACACCGGGGAGCTGTTTTTT. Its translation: CASSSGTNTGELFF.

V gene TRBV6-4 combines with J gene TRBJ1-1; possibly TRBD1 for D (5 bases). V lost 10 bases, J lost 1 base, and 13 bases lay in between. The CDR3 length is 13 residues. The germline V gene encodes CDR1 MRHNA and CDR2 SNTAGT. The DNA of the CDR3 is TGTGCCACCCGACACGGGGGGAACACTGAAGCTTTCTTT. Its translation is CATRHGGNTEAFF.

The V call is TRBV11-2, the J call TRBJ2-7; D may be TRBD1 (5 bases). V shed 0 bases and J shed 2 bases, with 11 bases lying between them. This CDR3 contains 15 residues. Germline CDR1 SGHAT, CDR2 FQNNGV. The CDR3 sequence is CASSLESGLTYEQYF. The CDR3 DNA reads TGTGCCAGCAGCTTAGAGTCAGGGCTCACCTACGAGCAGTACTTC. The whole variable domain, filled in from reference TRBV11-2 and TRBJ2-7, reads EAGVAQSPRYKIIEKRQSVAFWCNPISGHATLYWYQQILGQGPKLLIQFQNNGVVDDSQLPKDRFSAERLKGVDSTLKIQPAKLEDSAVYLCASSLESGLTYEQYFGPGTRLTVT.

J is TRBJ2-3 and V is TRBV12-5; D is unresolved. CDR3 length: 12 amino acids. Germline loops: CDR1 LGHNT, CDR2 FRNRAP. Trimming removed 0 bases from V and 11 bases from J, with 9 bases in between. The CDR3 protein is CASGLVAGQQYF. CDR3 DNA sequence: TGTGCTAGTGGTTTGGTGGCAGGCCAGCAGTATTTT.

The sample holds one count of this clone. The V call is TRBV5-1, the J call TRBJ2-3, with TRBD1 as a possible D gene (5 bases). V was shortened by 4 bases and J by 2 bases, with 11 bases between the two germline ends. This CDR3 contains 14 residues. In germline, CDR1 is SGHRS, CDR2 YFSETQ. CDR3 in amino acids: CASSKDNPTDTQYF. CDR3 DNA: TGCGCCAGCAGCAAGGACAACCCCACAGATACGCAGTATTTT. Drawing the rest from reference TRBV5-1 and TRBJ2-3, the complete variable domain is KAGVTQTPRYLIKTRGQQVTLSCSPISGHRSVSWYQQTPGQGLQFLFEYFSETQRNKGNFPGRFSGRQFSNSRSEMNVSTLELGDSALYLCASSKDNPTDTQYFGPGTRLTVL.

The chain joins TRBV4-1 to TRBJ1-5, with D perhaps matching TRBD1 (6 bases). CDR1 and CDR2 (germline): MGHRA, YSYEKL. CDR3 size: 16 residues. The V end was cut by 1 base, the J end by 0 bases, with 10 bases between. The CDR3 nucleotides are TGCGCCAGCAGCCAAGTACAGGGTCGTAGCAATCAGCCCCAGCATTTT. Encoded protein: CASSQVQGRSNQPQHF.

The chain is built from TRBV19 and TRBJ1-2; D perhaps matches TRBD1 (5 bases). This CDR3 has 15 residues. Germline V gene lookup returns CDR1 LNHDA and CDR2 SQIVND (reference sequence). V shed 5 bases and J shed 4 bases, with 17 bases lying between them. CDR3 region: CASSPGRGLSYGYTF. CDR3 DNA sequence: TGTGCCAGTAGTCCGGGTAGGGGACTTTCCTATGGCTACACCTTC.

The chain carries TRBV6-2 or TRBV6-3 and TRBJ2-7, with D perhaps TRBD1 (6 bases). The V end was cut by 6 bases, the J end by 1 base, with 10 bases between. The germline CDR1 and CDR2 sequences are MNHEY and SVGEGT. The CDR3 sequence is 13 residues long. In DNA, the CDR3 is TGTGCCAGCAGCCGGGACACTTCCTACGAGCAGTACTTC. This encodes CASSRDTSYEQYF.

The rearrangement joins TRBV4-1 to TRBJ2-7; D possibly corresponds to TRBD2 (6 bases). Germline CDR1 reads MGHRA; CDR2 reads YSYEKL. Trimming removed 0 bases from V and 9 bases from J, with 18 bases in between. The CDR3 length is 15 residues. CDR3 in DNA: TGCGCCAGCAGCCAAGATTGGGGAGGAGCTGCTGGGCAGTACTTC. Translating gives CASSQDWGGAAGQYF.

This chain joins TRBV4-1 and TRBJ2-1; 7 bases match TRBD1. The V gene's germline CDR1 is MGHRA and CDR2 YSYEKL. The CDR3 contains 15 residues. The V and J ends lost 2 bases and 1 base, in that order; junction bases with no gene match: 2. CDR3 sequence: CASSQTQGSYNEQFF. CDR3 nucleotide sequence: TGCGCCAGCAGCCAAACACAGGGGTCCTACAATGAGCAGTTCTTC.

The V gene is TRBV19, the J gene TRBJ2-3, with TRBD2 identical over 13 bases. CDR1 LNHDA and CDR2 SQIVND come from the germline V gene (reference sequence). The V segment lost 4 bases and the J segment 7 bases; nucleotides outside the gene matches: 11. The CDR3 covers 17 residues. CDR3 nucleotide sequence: TGTGCCAGTAGTACGGTTGAACTAGCGGGAGGGCTCCATACGCAGTATTTT. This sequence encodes CASSTVELAGGLHTQYF.

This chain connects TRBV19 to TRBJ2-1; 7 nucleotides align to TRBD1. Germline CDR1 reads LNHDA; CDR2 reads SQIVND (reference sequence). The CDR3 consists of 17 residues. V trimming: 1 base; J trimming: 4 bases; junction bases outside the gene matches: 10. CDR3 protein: CASSIVVRGFEYNEQFF. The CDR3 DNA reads TGTGCCAGTAGTATAGTTGTCAGGGGGTTCGAGTACAATGAGCAGTTCTTC.